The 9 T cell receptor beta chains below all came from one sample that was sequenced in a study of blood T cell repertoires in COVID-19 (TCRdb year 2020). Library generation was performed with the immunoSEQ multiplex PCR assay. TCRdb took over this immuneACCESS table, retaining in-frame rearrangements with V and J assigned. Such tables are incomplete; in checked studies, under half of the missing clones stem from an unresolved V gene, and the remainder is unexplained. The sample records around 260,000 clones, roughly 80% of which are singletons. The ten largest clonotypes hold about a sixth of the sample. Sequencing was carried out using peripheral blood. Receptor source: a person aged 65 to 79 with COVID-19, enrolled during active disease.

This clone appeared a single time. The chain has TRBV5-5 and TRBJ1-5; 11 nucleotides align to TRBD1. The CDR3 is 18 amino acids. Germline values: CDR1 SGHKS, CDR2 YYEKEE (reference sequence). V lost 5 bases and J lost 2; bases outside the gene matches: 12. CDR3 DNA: TGTGCCAGCAGTACCGGGACAGGGGGTATGGGTGGCAATCAGCCCCAGCATTTT. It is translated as CASSTGTGGMGGNQPQHF. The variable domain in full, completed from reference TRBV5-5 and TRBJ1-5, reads DAGVTQSPTHLIKTRGQQVTLRCSPISGHKSVSWYQQVLGQGPQFIFQYYEKEERGRGNFPDRFSARQFPNYSSELNVNALLLGDSALYLCASSTGTGGMGGNQPQHFGDGTRLSIL.

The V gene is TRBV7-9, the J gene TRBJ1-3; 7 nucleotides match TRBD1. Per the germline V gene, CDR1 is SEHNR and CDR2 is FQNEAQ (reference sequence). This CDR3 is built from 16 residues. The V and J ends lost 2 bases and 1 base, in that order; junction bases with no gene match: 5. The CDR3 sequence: CASSLPRQGSGNTIYF. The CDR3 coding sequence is TGTGCCAGCAGCTTACCCCGACAGGGATCTGGAAACACCATATATTTT.

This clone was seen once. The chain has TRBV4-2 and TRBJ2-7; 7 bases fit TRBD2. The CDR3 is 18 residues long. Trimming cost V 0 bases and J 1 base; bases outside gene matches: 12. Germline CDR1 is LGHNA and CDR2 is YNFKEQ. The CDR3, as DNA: TGTGCCAGCAGCCAAGAAAGGGGAGTGGCGGGAGCATCCTACGAGCAGTACTTC. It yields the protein CASSQERGVAGASYEQYF.

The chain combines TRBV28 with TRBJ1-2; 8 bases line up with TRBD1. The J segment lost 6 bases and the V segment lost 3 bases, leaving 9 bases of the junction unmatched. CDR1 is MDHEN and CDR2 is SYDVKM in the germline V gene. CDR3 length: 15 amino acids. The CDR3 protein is CASSFSRGRRNGYTF. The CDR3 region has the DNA TGTGCCAGCAGTTTTTCCAGGGGGCGCAGGAATGGCTACACCTTC.

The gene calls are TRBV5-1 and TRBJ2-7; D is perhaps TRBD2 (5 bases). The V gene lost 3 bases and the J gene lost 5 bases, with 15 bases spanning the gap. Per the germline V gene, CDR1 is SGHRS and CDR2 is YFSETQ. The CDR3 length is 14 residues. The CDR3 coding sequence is TGCGCCAGCAGCTCTACGGGGAACCCTAACGAGCAGTACTTC. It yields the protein CASSSTGNPNEQYF.

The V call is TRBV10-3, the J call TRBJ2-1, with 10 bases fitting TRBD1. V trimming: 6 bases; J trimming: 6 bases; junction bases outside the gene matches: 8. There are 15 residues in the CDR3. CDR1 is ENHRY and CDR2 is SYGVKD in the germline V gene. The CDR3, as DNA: TGTGCCATCAGGAATGGGGACAGGGGTTCCAATGAGCAGTTCTTC. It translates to CAIRNGDRGSNEQFF.

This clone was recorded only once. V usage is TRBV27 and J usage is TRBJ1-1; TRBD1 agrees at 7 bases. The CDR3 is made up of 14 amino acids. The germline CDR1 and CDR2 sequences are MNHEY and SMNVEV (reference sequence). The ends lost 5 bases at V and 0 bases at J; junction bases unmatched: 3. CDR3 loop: CASSGQAMNTEAFF. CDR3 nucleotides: TGTGCCAGCAGTGGACAGGCCATGAACACTGAAGCTTTCTTT.

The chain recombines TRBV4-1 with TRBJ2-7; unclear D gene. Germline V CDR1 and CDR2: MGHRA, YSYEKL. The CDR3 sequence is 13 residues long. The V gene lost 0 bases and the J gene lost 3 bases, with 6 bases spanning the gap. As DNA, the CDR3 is TGCGCCAGCAGCCAAGACCCCGTCTACGAGCAGTACTTC. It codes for CASSQDPVYEQYF.

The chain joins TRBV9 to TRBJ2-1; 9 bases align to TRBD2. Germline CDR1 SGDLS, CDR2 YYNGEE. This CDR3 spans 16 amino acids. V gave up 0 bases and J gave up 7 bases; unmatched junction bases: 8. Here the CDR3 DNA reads TGTGCCAGCAGCGTAGTTAGCGGGAGAGGTGTGAATGAGCAGTTCTTC. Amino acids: CASSVVSGRGVNEQFF.